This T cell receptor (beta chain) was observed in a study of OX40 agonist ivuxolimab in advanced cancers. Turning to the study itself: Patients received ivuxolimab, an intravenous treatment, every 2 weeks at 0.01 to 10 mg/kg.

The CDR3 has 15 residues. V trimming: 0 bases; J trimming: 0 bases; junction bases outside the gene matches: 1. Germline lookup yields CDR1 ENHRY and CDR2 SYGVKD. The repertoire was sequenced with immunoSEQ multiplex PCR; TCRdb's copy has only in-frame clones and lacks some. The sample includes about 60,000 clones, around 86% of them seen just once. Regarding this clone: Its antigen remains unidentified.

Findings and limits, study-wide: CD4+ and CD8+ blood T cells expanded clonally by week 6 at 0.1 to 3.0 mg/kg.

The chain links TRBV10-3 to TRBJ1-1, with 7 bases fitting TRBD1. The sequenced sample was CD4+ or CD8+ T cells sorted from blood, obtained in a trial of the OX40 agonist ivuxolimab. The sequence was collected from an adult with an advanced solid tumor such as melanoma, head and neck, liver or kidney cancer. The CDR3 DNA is TGTGCCATCAGTGAGTCGGACAGGATGAACACTGAAGCTTTCTTT. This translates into CAISESDRMNTEAFF.